Listed below are T cell receptor beta chains from one sample, sequenced in a study of blood T cell repertoires in COVID-19. Produced via immunoSEQ multiplex PCR; TCRdb's table is partial and in-frame only. The repertoire consists of fewer than 25,000 clones, with 87% occurring once and the leading ten covering 25%. Sequences were obtained from peripheral blood. These TCRs come from a human donor with active COVID-19. The donor label of this sample is uncertain. CDR3s include the opening cysteine and the closing phenylalanine or tryptophan. A D gene is named only where the DNA matches it firmly. Clone sizes are given selectively: once, few, many, or a class where the clone is expanded.

v_call: TRBV5-4; d_call: -; j_call: TRBJ2-5; clone_size: -; cdr3_nt: TGTGCCAGCAGCTTGGGATCGGCGGGCTATGGGGAGACCCAGTACTTC; cdr3_aa: CASSLGSAGYGETQYF
v_call: TRBV13; d_call: -; j_call: TRBJ1-2; clone_size: -; cdr3_nt: TGTGCCAGCAGCTTAGTTCCAGATAATGGAGGACGCTACACCTTC; cdr3_aa: CASSLVPDNGGRYTF
v_call: TRBV10-3; d_call: TRBD1; j_call: TRBJ2-1; clone_size: -; cdr3_nt: TGTGCCATCTTGGACAGGGGGTTCAACGAGCAGTTCTTC; cdr3_aa: CAILDRGFNEQFF
v_call: TRBV24-1; d_call: TRBD2; j_call: TRBJ2-3; clone_size: -; cdr3_nt: TGTGCCACCAGTGAGCCTAGCGGGATCACAGATACGCAGTATTTT; cdr3_aa: CATSEPSGITDTQYF
v_call: TRBV2; d_call: TRBD1; j_call: TRBJ1-4; clone_size: -; cdr3_nt: TGTGCCAGCAGTAAGGACAGGCTCGTTGGAAAACTGTTTTTT; cdr3_aa: CASSKDRLVGKLFF
v_call: TRBV28; d_call: TRBD1; j_call: TRBJ2-7; clone_size: -; cdr3_nt: TGTGCCAGCAGTGGCGTGTGGGACAGAGATAACGAGCAGTACTTC; cdr3_aa: CASSGVWDRDNEQYF
v_call: TRBV5-1; d_call: TRBD1; j_call: TRBJ2-5; clone_size: -; cdr3_nt: TGCGCCAGCAGCTTGGCCGGGACAGGTGAAGAGACCCAGTACTTC; cdr3_aa: CASSLAGTGEETQYF
v_call: TRBV7-7; d_call: -; j_call: TRBJ2-7; clone_size: -; cdr3_nt: TGTGCTAGCAGCCCCATTGGGGGGGGGCTCGACGAGCAGTACTTC; cdr3_aa: CASSPIGGGLDEQYF
v_call: TRBV5-1; d_call: TRBD1; j_call: TRBJ2-2; clone_size: -; cdr3_nt: TGCGCCAGCAGCAACTTAGACAGGGCGAACACCGGGGAGCTGTTTTTT; cdr3_aa: CASSNLDRANTGELFF
v_call: TRBV27; d_call: -; j_call: TRBJ1-2; clone_size: once; cdr3_nt: TGTGCCAGCAGTTTAGAGGGCGGCTATAACTATGGCTACACCTTC; cdr3_aa: CASSLEGGYNYGYTF
v_call: TRBV6-5; d_call: TRBD2; j_call: TRBJ2-3; clone_size: -; cdr3_nt: TGTGCCATTAAACTAGCGGAGAGCACAGATACGCAGTATTTT; cdr3_aa: CAIKLAESTDTQYF
v_call: TRBV7-2; d_call: TRBD2; j_call: TRBJ2-1; clone_size: -; cdr3_nt: TGTGCCAGCAGCCTTACTAGCGGGGGGCCAGGCAATGAGCAGTTCTTC; cdr3_aa: CASSLTSGGPGNEQFF
v_call: TRBV5-1; d_call: -; j_call: TRBJ2-5; clone_size: -; cdr3_nt: TGCGCCAGCAGCTTGGGCGGCATTCAAGAGACCCAGTACTTC; cdr3_aa: CASSLGGIQETQYF
v_call: TRBV10-1; d_call: TRBD2; j_call: TRBJ2-5; clone_size: -; cdr3_nt: TGCGCCAGCAGTGAGAGGCGGGAGTGCGCTGGGGAAGAGACCCAGTACTTC; cdr3_aa: CASSERRECAGEETQYF
v_call: TRBV28; d_call: -; j_call: TRBJ2-1; clone_size: -; cdr3_nt: TGTGCCAGCAGTCCCAGCGATGAGCAGTTCTTC; cdr3_aa: CASSPSDEQFF
v_call: TRBV11-2; d_call: -; j_call: TRBJ2-1; clone_size: medium-sized; cdr3_nt: TGTGCCAGCAGCTTAGATTTTCTGAGGGAGCAGTTCTTC; cdr3_aa: CASSLDFLREQFF
v_call: TRBV6-5; d_call: TRBD2; j_call: TRBJ2-1; clone_size: -; cdr3_nt: TGTGCCGCGGGAGCTGGAGCGGGGGATAACAATGAGCAGTTCTTC; cdr3_aa: CAAGAGAGDNNEQFF
v_call: TRBV27; d_call: -; j_call: TRBJ1-2; clone_size: -; cdr3_nt: TGTGCCAGCAGTTTAGGCCGAGCAGGGGTAAATGGCTACACCTTC; cdr3_aa: CASSLGRAGVNGYTF
v_call: TRBV12-3/TRBV12-4; d_call: -; j_call: TRBJ2-5; clone_size: -; cdr3_nt: TGTGCCAGCACCCTTCCCGGGGGAGAGACCCAGTACTTC; cdr3_aa: CASTLPGGETQYF
v_call: TRBV6-6; d_call: -; j_call: TRBJ1-5; clone_size: -; cdr3_nt: TGTGCCAGCAGTCCCCCCGAGGGCAATCAGCCCCAGCATTTT; cdr3_aa: CASSPPEGNQPQHF
v_call: TRBV6-5; d_call: TRBD1; j_call: TRBJ1-1; clone_size: -; cdr3_nt: TGTGCCAGCAGTCACCTCCGGGACAGTGATAGAATAGCTTTCTTT; cdr3_aa: CASSHLRDSDRIAFF
v_call: TRBV19; d_call: -; j_call: TRBJ1-5; clone_size: -; cdr3_nt: TGTGCCAGTAGTATGGGACACCTCCAGCCCCAGCATTTT; cdr3_aa: CASSMGHLQPQHF
v_call: TRBV30; d_call: -; j_call: TRBJ1-2; clone_size: -; cdr3_nt: TGTGCCTGGGGCCGCGGCAAAGAGTATGGCTACACCTTC; cdr3_aa: CAWGRGKEYGYTF
v_call: TRBV7-3; d_call: -; j_call: TRBJ2-1; clone_size: -; cdr3_nt: TGTGCCAGCAGCTTGTCCCCCAACAATGAGCAGTTCTTC; cdr3_aa: CASSLSPNNEQFF
v_call: TRBV6-5; d_call: -; j_call: TRBJ2-7; clone_size: -; cdr3_nt: TGTGCCAGCAGTTACGGAGAAACCTACGAGCAGTACTTC; cdr3_aa: CASSYGETYEQYF
v_call: TRBV9; d_call: -; j_call: TRBJ1-4; clone_size: -; cdr3_nt: TGTGCCAGCAGCGCCGACATAACTAATGAAAAACTGTTTTTT; cdr3_aa: CASSADITNEKLFF
v_call: TRBV19; d_call: -; j_call: TRBJ2-1; clone_size: few; cdr3_nt: TGTGCCAGTAGTATTGACAGGTTCCCCTACAATGAGCAGTTCTTC; cdr3_aa: CASSIDRFPYNEQFF
v_call: TRBV25-1; d_call: -; j_call: TRBJ2-7; clone_size: -; cdr3_nt: TGTGCCAGCAGCCTCTTCTACGAGCAGTACTTC; cdr3_aa: CASSLFYEQYF
v_call: TRBV18; d_call: TRBD1; j_call: TRBJ1-3; clone_size: once; cdr3_nt: TGTGCCAGCTCATTACGGACAGGCAACTCTGGAAACACCATATATTTT; cdr3_aa: CASSLRTGNSGNTIYF
v_call: TRBV2; d_call: TRBD1; j_call: TRBJ2-7; clone_size: -; cdr3_nt: TGTGCCAGCAGTGCCGGGACAGGGGGGGTTACCGAGCAGTACTTC; cdr3_aa: CASSAGTGGVTEQYF
v_call: TRBV3-1/TRBV3-2; d_call: -; j_call: TRBJ1-1; clone_size: -; cdr3_nt: TGTGCCAGCAGCCAAGCCAGGGCCACTGAAGCTTTCTTT; cdr3_aa: CASSQARATEAFF
v_call: TRBV6-2/TRBV6-3; d_call: TRBD1; j_call: TRBJ2-5; clone_size: -; cdr3_nt: TGTGCCAGCAGTTACTCGAGAGTAGGGGGCGGTTTAGAGACCCAGTACTTC; cdr3_aa: CASSYSRVGGGLETQYF
v_call: TRBV5-1; d_call: -; j_call: TRBJ2-2; clone_size: -; cdr3_nt: TGCGCCAGCAGCTATTTCTCCGGTTTGGAGAGGACCGGGGAGCTGTTTTTT; cdr3_aa: CASSYFSGLERTGELFF
v_call: TRBV18; d_call: -; j_call: TRBJ2-2; clone_size: -; cdr3_nt: TGTGCCAGTTACACCGGGAGCCTAATATCGAACACCGGGGAGCTGTTTTTT; cdr3_aa: CASYTGSLISNTGELFF
v_call: TRBV14; d_call: -; j_call: TRBJ2-1; clone_size: -; cdr3_nt: TGTGCCAGCAGCCGACTAGTTTCCAATGAGCAGTTCTTC; cdr3_aa: CASSRLVSNEQFF
v_call: TRBV9; d_call: TRBD1; j_call: TRBJ2-7; clone_size: -; cdr3_nt: TGTGCCAGCAGCGTGGGCGGGACAGGGGGCTTTCCCGAGCAGTACTTC; cdr3_aa: CASSVGGTGGFPEQYF
v_call: TRBV11-1; d_call: -; j_call: TRBJ2-3; clone_size: -; cdr3_nt: TGTGCCAGCAGCCGAACCGACAGGATAGATACGCAGTATTTT; cdr3_aa: CASSRTDRIDTQYF
v_call: TRBV6-2/TRBV6-3; d_call: TRBD2; j_call: TRBJ2-3; clone_size: few; cdr3_nt: TGTGCCAGCAGTTCGGGACTAGCGGGAGTGAGAGATACGCAGTATTTT; cdr3_aa: CASSSGLAGVRDTQYF
v_call: TRBV13; d_call: -; j_call: TRBJ2-7; clone_size: -; cdr3_nt: TGTGCCAGCAGCTTATGGTCTAGGACAGTTGGCTACGAGCAGTACTTC; cdr3_aa: CASSLWSRTVGYEQYF
v_call: TRBV18; d_call: -; j_call: TRBJ2-5; clone_size: -; cdr3_nt: TGTGCCAGCTCACCAGACAGGCAGAGACAAGAGACCCAGTACTTC; cdr3_aa: CASSPDRQRQETQYF
v_call: TRBV3-1/TRBV3-2; d_call: TRBD1; j_call: TRBJ2-7; clone_size: -; cdr3_nt: TGTGCCAGCAGCCCGGGGACAGGGGACGAGCAGTACTTC; cdr3_aa: CASSPGTGDEQYF
v_call: TRBV7-2; d_call: TRBD2; j_call: TRBJ2-1; clone_size: -; cdr3_nt: TGTGCCAGCAGCTTAGACGGGCGGGGGTCCTACAATGAGCAGTTCTTC; cdr3_aa: CASSLDGRGSYNEQFF
v_call: TRBV5-1; d_call: TRBD1; j_call: TRBJ1-2; clone_size: -; cdr3_nt: TGCGCCAGCAGCTTTACAGGGGAGAACTATGGCTACACCTTC; cdr3_aa: CASSFTGENYGYTF
v_call: TRBV27; d_call: TRBD2; j_call: TRBJ2-7; clone_size: once; cdr3_nt: TGTGCCAGCAGCGACTTGGGGAGCGGGGGGAATGATATCTACGAGCAGTACTTC; cdr3_aa: CASSDLGSGGNDIYEQYF
v_call: TRBV6-5; d_call: TRBD1; j_call: TRBJ2-5; clone_size: -; cdr3_nt: TGTGCCAGCAGGGGGACAGGGGAAGAGACCCAGTACTTC; cdr3_aa: CASRGTGEETQYF
v_call: TRBV11-1; d_call: -; j_call: TRBJ2-2; clone_size: -; cdr3_nt: TGTGCCAGCAGCTACGGTGTCGGGGAGCTGTTTTTT; cdr3_aa: CASSYGVGELFF
v_call: TRBV6-5; d_call: -; j_call: TRBJ2-7; clone_size: -; cdr3_nt: TGTGCCAGTCAGGGCCCCCCCATCGTCGAGCAGTACTTC; cdr3_aa: CASQGPPIVEQYF
v_call: TRBV11-3; d_call: -; j_call: TRBJ2-7; clone_size: -; cdr3_nt: TGTGCCAGCAGCTCAGGGGCAGGGAGAAAACACTACGAGCAGTACTTC; cdr3_aa: CASSSGAGRKHYEQYF
v_call: TRBV27; d_call: -; j_call: TRBJ1-2; clone_size: once; cdr3_nt: TGTGCCAGCACTGCGCCGGGACACCTTTTTGGCTACACCTTC; cdr3_aa: CASTAPGHLFGYTF
v_call: TRBV7-2; d_call: -; j_call: TRBJ2-5; clone_size: -; cdr3_nt: TGTGCCAGCAGTCAATCGATACGGGAGACCCAGTACTTC; cdr3_aa: CASSQSIRETQYF
v_call: TRBV11-3; d_call: TRBD2; j_call: TRBJ2-6; clone_size: -; cdr3_nt: TGTGCCAGCAGCCCTAGAGTCGGCAGACTAGCGGAATCTGGGGCCAACGTCCTGACTTTC; cdr3_aa: CASSPRVGRLAESGANVLTF
v_call: TRBV28; d_call: -; j_call: TRBJ2-5; clone_size: -; cdr3_nt: TGTGCCAGCAGCCTAACCCAGGGGCTGAGGGAGACCCAGTACTTC; cdr3_aa: CASSLTQGLRETQYF
v_call: TRBV2; d_call: -; j_call: TRBJ2-3; clone_size: -; cdr3_nt: TGTGCCAGCAAGGGACTTTTGACGGACTCAGCTACGCAGTATTTT; cdr3_aa: CASKGLLTDSATQYF
v_call: TRBV5-1; d_call: -; j_call: TRBJ1-4; clone_size: -; cdr3_nt: TGCGCCAGCAGCCAAATGGGAGGGCCAAATGAAAAACTGTTTTTT; cdr3_aa: CASSQMGGPNEKLFF